A single sample gave rise to the 4 T cell receptor beta chains below, sequenced in a study of T cell responses to AZD1222 COVID-19 vaccine. The protocol was immunoSEQ multiplex PCR, while the TCRdb copy is restricted to in-frame clones and leaves out a portion. The table includes roughly 120,000 clones, about 88% detected once. This specimen consisted of peripheral blood, obtained on day 0 of AZD1222 vaccination. The source is an adult in good health.

This clone has only a few counts. CDR3 sequence: CASSEGLAADTQYF. The CDR3 nucleotides are TGTGCCAGTTCCGAGGGGCTAGCGGCAGATACGCAGTATTTT. The rearrangement links TRBV6-5 to TRBJ2-3, with 7 bases aligning to TRBD2. The V segment lost 9 bases and the J segment 4 bases; nucleotides outside the gene matches: 10. CDR1 is MNHEY, CDR2 SVGAGI, per germline. The CDR3 consists of 14 residues.

J is TRBJ1-1 and V is TRBV6-2 or TRBV6-3; possible D gene TRBD1, 6 bases. Germline CDR1 is MNHEY and CDR2 is SVGEGT. This CDR3 is 16 amino acids long. V was pared by 5 bases and J by 4 bases, with 20 bases between. As DNA, the CDR3 is TGTGCCAGCAGTGACGGACAGAGGGCTTGGGGCACTGAAGCTTTCTTT. Its protein product is CASSDGQRAWGTEAFF.

V usage is TRBV9 and J usage is TRBJ2-2; D is perhaps TRBD2 (5 bases). Germline CDR1 SGDLS, CDR2 YYNGEE. This CDR3 is 17 amino acids long. Trimming took off 4 bases at V and 7 bases at J, with 23 bases between the two ends. The CDR3 DNA is TGTGCCAGCAGCCCACCTACGGGTTCAGAGGGTCACGGGGAGCTGTTTTTT. This encodes CASSPPTGSEGHGELFF.

The J gene is TRBJ1-6, the V gene TRBV30; D perhaps matches TRBD1 (5 bases). The CDR3 is 18 amino acids. The germline V gene has CDR1 GTSNPN and CDR2 SVGIG (reference sequence). Trimming left V 0 bases short and J 10 bases short, with 25 bases between. CDR3 sequence reads: CAWSVLALTVGLGSPLHF. DNA of the CDR3: TGTGCCTGGAGTGTATTGGCCCTGACAGTGGGACTAGGGTCACCCCTCCACTTT.